This T cell receptor (beta chain) was sequenced during a study of cytomegalovirus exposure and HLA in healthy donors. Whole-study context: The approximately 120 validation repertoires matched the 500 to 750 first-cohort repertoires in platform, a later analysis reported.

Findings and limits, study-wide: For cytomegalovirus status, the classifier reportedly gave diagnoses with high specificity and sensitivity. One later analysis, an examination of the approximately 130 validation repertoires, found that first-cohort TCR clusters tended to co-occur in them.

This clone showed up just once. Its matching antigen is unknown. Generated by immunoSEQ multiplex PCR, the TCRdb table keeps only in-frame clones and is missing some. The table shows roughly 50,000 clones, with roughly 93% occurring only once. These donors were members of the approximately 110-subject validation cohort, a group separate from the roughly 670-subject first cohort. The CDR3 extends over 15 amino acids. V was shortened by 3 bases and J by 3 bases, with 13 bases between the two germline ends. Germline lookup yields CDR1 SGHNT and CDR2 YYREEE (reference sequence). This chain joins TRBV5-4 and TRBJ2-4; D is unresolved. Sequenced material: PBMCs. The source is a woman in her late teens or twenties in good health and CMV-seropositive. The CDR3 spells CASSSRRQVKNIQYF. The DNA for the CDR3 is TGTGCCAGCAGCTCACGACGGCAGGTCAAAAACATTCAGTACTTC. The variable domain in full, completed from reference TRBV5-4 and TRBJ2-4, reads ETGVTQSPTHLIKTRGQQVTLRCSSQSGHNTVSWYQQALGQGPQFIFQYYREEENGRGNFPPRFSGLQFPNYSSELNVNALELDDSALYLCASSSRRQVKNIQYFGAGTRLSVL.